This T cell receptor (beta chain) was retrieved from a study of identical twins. The cDNA had a unique molecular identifier and a template-switch universal primer site. TCRdb passed the 5' RACE reads through MiXCR, listing each CDR3 protein once. The sample has about 200,000 distinct CDR3 sequences, more than 9% seen once. This CDR3 has 14 amino acids. Trimming cost V 5 bases and J 1 base; bases outside gene matches: 3. Germline CDR1 is SGHAT and CDR2 is FQNNGV. Points from the study as a whole: It was cross-sectional statistical analysis, not following the same donors, that the conclusions relied on. Compared with unrelated sharing, twin-shared out-of-frame alpha sequences had more low-probability sequences.

This clonotype showed up just a few times. Its matching antigen is unknown. Sequenced: memory T cells sorted from blood. The V and J genes are TRBV11-2 and TRBJ2-3, with 7 bases identical to TRBD1. The receptor comes from a man between 45 and 60 years old in good health. This chain's CDR3 is CASSPDRGTDTQYF. The CDR3 DNA reads as TGTGCCAGCAGCCCAGACAGGGGCACAGATACGCAGTATTTT. Drawing the rest from reference TRBV11-2 and TRBJ2-3, the complete variable domain is EAGVAQSPRYKIIEKRQSVAFWCNPISGHATLYWYQQILGQGPKLLIQFQNNGVVDDSQLPKDRFSAERLKGVDSTLKIQPAKLEDSAVYLCASSPDRGTDTQYFGPGTRLTVL.